The entry below gives a single T cell receptor beta chain sequence along with its context. The study ran its PCR with 60 Vbeta and 13 Jbeta primers. Clones were read by immunoSEQ multiplex PCR, and TCRdb kept only the in-frame ones, dropping some. Its table lists 150,000 to 200,000 clones. These data come from a study of cytomegalovirus exposure and HLA in healthy donors. CDR3 length equals 15 residues. V was shortened by 2 bases and J by 2 bases, with 12 bases between the two germline ends. From germline, CDR1 is KGHSH and CDR2 LQKENI. V is TRBV18 and J is TRBJ2-5, with a weak D call TRBD1 (5 bases). The receptor's source is a woman between 18 and 29 years old in good health and CMV-seropositive. The sample was PBMCs. CDR3 sequence (DNA): TGTGCCAGCTCACCAGACGACAAGGGGCAAGAGACCCAGTACTTC. Translation gives CASSPDDKGQETQYF.